This TCR beta chain was sequenced during a study of memory CD4+ T cells and cytomegalovirus serostatus. Trimming at V came to 4 bases and at J to 10 bases, leaving 8 bases not matched to a gene. CDR3 length equals 15 residues. Germline V gene lookup returns CDR1 SGHTS and CDR2 YDEGEE. Study-level findings and limits: CD4+ memory repertoires contained about two fifths of the roughly 160 reported CMV TCRbeta sequences. The CMV-associated TCR signature appears largely within the CD4+ memory repertoire.

The table lists this clone with a count of one. The antigen remains unidentified. The method was immunoSEQ multiplex PCR; TCRdb's version includes in-frame clones alone and lacks a portion of them. The sample includes approximately 50,000 clones, over 70% of them seen just once. The sort gate was single viable CD3+CD4+CD8-CD45RO+ cells for memory CD4+ T cells. CMV serostatus came from serum IgG against pp150, pp28, p38, p52. Total CD4+ T cells were enriched by CD4 positive selection. The sequenced sample was memory CD4+ T cells from blood. This TCR came from an adult in good health and CMV-seropositive. The chain uses TRBV5-8 and TRBJ2-1; 13 bases line up with TRBD2. The CDR3 DNA reads as TGTGCCAGCAGCGGGGGACTAGCGGGATCGGAGGAGCAGTTCTTC. The encoded protein is CASSGGLAGSEEQFF.